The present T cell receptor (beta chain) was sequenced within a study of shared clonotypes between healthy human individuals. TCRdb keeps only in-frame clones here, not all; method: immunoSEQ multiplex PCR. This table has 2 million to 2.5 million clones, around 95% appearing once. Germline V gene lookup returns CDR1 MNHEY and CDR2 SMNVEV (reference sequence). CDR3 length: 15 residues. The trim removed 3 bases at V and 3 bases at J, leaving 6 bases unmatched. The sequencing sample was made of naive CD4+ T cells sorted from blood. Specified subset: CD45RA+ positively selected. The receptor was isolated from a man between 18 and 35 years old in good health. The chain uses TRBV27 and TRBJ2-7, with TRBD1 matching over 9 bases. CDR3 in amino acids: CASSFNRDRDYEQYF. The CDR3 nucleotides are TGTGCCAGCAGTTTTAACCGGGACAGGGACTACGAGCAGTACTTC.